The 28 T cell receptor beta chains listed next were all sequenced from one sample in a study of shared clonotypes between healthy human individuals. The naive CD8 fraction comprised CD45RO-negative cells positively selected for CCR7 and excluded terminally differentiated effector memory CD45RA+ cells. TCRdb keeps only in-frame clones here, not all; method: immunoSEQ multiplex PCR. The sample gives 1.5 million to 2.5 million clones, roughly 95% of which show up once; more than 0.9% is in the top ten. The specimen sequenced was naive CD8+ T cells sorted from blood. Receptor source: a man aged 18 to 29 in good health.

The V gene is TRBV10-1, the J gene TRBJ2-3; D is undetermined. Between the trimmed V and J ends, which lost 0 bases and 1 base, there was a span of 11 bases. Germline CDR1 reads WNHNN; CDR2 reads SYGVQD (reference sequence). The CDR3 totals 16 residues. The CDR3 loop reads CASSESSFEGTDTQYF. CDR3 nucleotide sequence: TGCGCCAGCAGTGAGTCGTCGTTCGAGGGCACAGATACGCAGTATTTT.

This sequence joins TRBV9 and TRBJ1-2, with 8 bases identical to TRBD1. V lost 3 bases, J lost 6 bases, and 4 bases stayed unmatched. The CDR3 is 13 residues long. The germline V gene encodes CDR1 SGDLS and CDR2 YYNGEE. CDR3 in amino acids: CASSESTGDGYTF. CDR3 coding DNA: TGTGCCAGCAGCGAGTCGACAGGGGATGGCTACACCTTC.

This chain joins TRBV5-4 and TRBJ1-5; maybe TRBD1 (5 bases). The CDR3 consists of 14 residues. Germline-derived CDR1 and CDR2 are SGHNT and YYREEE (reference sequence). Trimming cost V 3 bases and J 5 bases, with 12 bases left between them. The DNA of the CDR3 is TGTGCCAGCAGCTCCGACAGAGACGATCAGCCCCAGCATTTT. This gives the protein CASSSDRDDQPQHF.

The chain couples TRBV30 to TRBJ1-6; D is undetermined. Germline lookup yields CDR1 GTSNPN and CDR2 SVGIG (reference sequence). The CDR3 contains 13 residues. Trimming pared 1 base from V and 9 bases from J, leaving 10 bases between. Here the CDR3 reads CAWSEVSSSPLHF. The CDR3 nucleotides are TGTGCCTGGAGTGAAGTCAGCAGTTCACCCCTCCACTTT. Complete variable domain (other parts from reference TRBV30 and TRBJ1-6): SQTIHQWPATLVQPVGSPLSLECTVEGTSNPNLYWYRQAAGRGLQLLFYSVGIGQISSEVPQNLSASRPQDRQFILSSKKLLLSDSGFYLCAWSEVSSSPLHFGNGTRLTVT.

This clone was picked up one time. The chain carries TRBV10-3 and TRBJ1-1, with D perhaps TRBD1 (5 bases). Between the trimmed V and J ends, which lost 2 bases and 1 base, there was a span of 8 bases. The germline V gene encodes CDR1 ENHRY and CDR2 SYGVKD. The CDR3 loop spans 14 amino acids. The CDR3 region has the DNA TGTGCCATCAGTGAGACAGGACAGAACACTGAAGCTTTCTTT. Translated: CAISETGQNTEAFF.

The chain joins TRBV19 to TRBJ1-5; tentative D call: TRBD1 (5 bases). The ends were cut back, 5 bases at V and 4 bases at J, with 15 bases in the middle. This CDR3 has 15 residues. Germline CDR1 is LNHDA and CDR2 is SQIVND (reference sequence). CDR3 in DNA: TGTGCCAGTAGTCCAACAGGAGGGTCTAATCAGCCCCAGCATTTT. Translated: CASSPTGGSNQPQHF.

This clone was detected once. The chain links TRBV7-9 to TRBJ1-2, with D uncertain. The CDR3 has 12 residues. Trimming left V 2 bases short and J 8 bases short, with 9 bases between. Germline-derived CDR1 and CDR2 are SEHNR and FQNEAQ (reference sequence). CDR3 in amino acids: CASSLKGLGYTF. As DNA, the CDR3 is TGTGCCAGCAGCTTAAAAGGGTTGGGCTACACCTTC.

The chain joins TRBV15 to TRBJ1-2, with D possibly being TRBD1 (5 bases). Germline loops: CDR1 LNHNV, CDR2 YYDKDF (reference sequence). Trimming shortened V by 5 bases and J by 4 bases, and 17 bases separated the two germline ends. The CDR3 runs to 15 residues. The CDR3, as DNA: TGTGCCACCAGCGGTACATCGGGAGGGGCCTATGGCTACACCTTC. This sequence encodes CATSGTSGGAYGYTF.

This rearrangement joins TRBV11-2 to TRBJ2-2; TRBD1 is a possible D gene (6 bases). Deletions cut 2 bases from V and 1 base from J, with 11 bases between. CDR3 length: 16 residues. Germline V gives CDR1 SGHAT, CDR2 FQNNGV. CDR3 sequence reads: CASSLYGTQNTGELFF. Written as DNA, the CDR3 is TGTGCCAGCAGCTTATATGGGACACAGAACACCGGGGAGCTGTTTTTT.

The chain employs TRBV28 and TRBJ1-1; D is possibly TRBD1 (6 bases). The length of the CDR3 is 14 residues. Germline CDR1 and CDR2: MDHEN and SYDVKM. V was cut by 5 bases and J by 5 bases, with 15 bases left in between. The CDR3 here is CASSRTGFWTEAFF. The CDR3 region has the DNA TGTGCCAGCAGTCGCACAGGGTTTTGGACTGAAGCTTTCTTT.

Comments on this clone: Other DNA sequences from this sample encode an identical CDR3 as well. The chain links TRBV7-9 to TRBJ1-1; D uncertain. This CDR3 has 14 residues. V gave up 1 base and J gave up 4 bases, with 10 bases separating them. CDR1 SEHNR and CDR2 FQNEAQ come from the germline V gene (reference sequence). The CDR3, as DNA: TGTGCCAGCAGCTTAGTGGGGTTAGGCACTGAAGCTTTCTTT. Protein: CASSLVGLGTEAFF. Filled out from reference TRBV7-9 and TRBJ1-1, the complete variable domain reads DTGVSQNPRHKITKRGQNVTFRCDPISEHNRLYWYRQTLGQGPEFLTYFQNEAQLEKSRLLSDRFSAERPKGSFSTLEIQRTEQGDSAMYLCASSLVGLGTEAFFGQGTRLTVV.

The rearrangement joins TRBV11-2 to TRBJ2-7; D possibly uses TRBD1 or TRBD2 (5 bases each). The CDR3 has 15 residues. CDR1 is SGHAT and CDR2 is FQNNGV in the germline V gene. Deletions cut 1 base from V and 5 bases from J, with 15 bases between. The CDR3 sequence is CASSLVSLGTHEQYF. For the CDR3, the DNA is TGTGCCAGCAGCTTAGTATCTTTGGGGACGCACGAGCAGTACTTC.

V is TRBV27 and J is TRBJ2-5, with a tentative D call TRBD2 (6 bases). The germline V gene has CDR1 MNHEY and CDR2 SMNVEV (reference sequence). The CDR3 has 16 amino acids. The germline V and J ends were trimmed by 2 bases and 2 bases, with 15 bases remaining between them. The CDR3 sequence is CASSLITSAGQETQYF. As DNA, the CDR3 is TGTGCCAGCAGTTTAATCACATCGGCGGGACAAGAGACCCAGTACTTC.

The chain is built from TRBV14 and TRBJ2-7; D uncertain. The CDR3 covers 14 residues. Germline V gene data show CDR1 as SGHDN and CDR2 as FVKESK. V lost 1 base to trimming and J lost 3 bases, with 10 bases between them. The CDR3: CASSQGSGIYEQYF. The DNA of the CDR3 is TGTGCCAGCAGCCAAGGATCTGGTATCTACGAGCAGTACTTC. Drawing the rest from reference TRBV14 and TRBJ2-7, the complete variable domain is EAGVTQFPSHSVIEKGQTVTLRCDPISGHDNLYWYRRVMGKEIKFLLHFVKESKQDESGMPNNRFLAERTGGTYSTLKVQPAELEDSGVYFCASSQGSGIYEQYFGPGTRLTVT.

The CDR3, as DNA: TGTGCCAGCAGGCCCTCAGAAGGAAGCCCCTCTGGAAACACCATATATTTT. Protein: CASRPSEGSPSGNTIYF. V usage is TRBV28 and J usage is TRBJ1-3, with unresolved D. The V and J ends lost 6 bases and 0 bases respectively, with 18 bases between them. This CDR3 is built from 17 residues. Germline values: CDR1 MDHEN, CDR2 SYDVKM.

The J gene is TRBJ2-7, the V gene TRBV29-1, with D maybe TRBD1 (6 bases). Between the trimmed V and J ends, which lost 4 bases and 0 bases, there was a span of 19 bases. Germline CDR1 reads SQVTM; CDR2 reads ANQGSEA. The CDR3 loop spans 16 amino acids. DNA for the CDR3: TGCAGCGTTGCAGGGACGGACAGTGCCTTCTCCTACGAGCAGTACTTC. Protein product: CSVAGTDSAFSYEQYF.

The V call is TRBV7-9, the J call TRBJ2-5; a possible D gene is TRBD2 (6 bases). V was shortened by 1 base and J by 2 bases, with 8 bases between the two germline ends. Germline V CDR1 and CDR2: SEHNR, FQNEAQ (reference sequence). This CDR3 spans 14 amino acids. CDR3 amino acids: CASSLDAGQETQYF. Here the CDR3 DNA reads TGTGCCAGCAGCTTAGATGCGGGGCAAGAGACCCAGTACTTC.

In the case of this clone: Within the sample, other DNA sequences also encode this same CDR3. The chain employs TRBV30 and TRBJ2-6; D not certain. The germline gives CDR1 GTSNPN, CDR2 SVGIG (reference sequence). The CDR3 spans 15 residues. With 0 bases removed from V and 1 base from J, the gap between germline ends came to 7 bases. The CDR3 loop is CAWSVSASGANVLTF. The CDR3 DNA sequence: TGTGCCTGGAGTGTGAGCGCGTCTGGGGCCAACGTCCTGACTTTC.

The V call is TRBV6-5, the J call TRBJ1-4; D unresolved. This CDR3 region has 13 residues. V shed 1 base and J shed 5 bases, with 5 bases lying between them. The germline CDR1 and CDR2 sequences are MNHEY and SVGAGI. CDR3 nucleotide sequence: TGTGCCAGCAGTTACTACCTCAATGAAAAACTGTTTTTT. It encodes CASSYYLNEKLFF.

The chain employs TRBV7-6 and TRBJ2-1; 7 nucleotides line up with TRBD2. CDR1 SGHVS and CDR2 FNYEAQ come from the germline V gene. CDR3 size: 15 residues. Losses at the gene ends were 2 bases for V and 7 bases for J; bases not matched to a gene: 8. The CDR3 is CASSLSPWGGNEQFF. The CDR3 bases are TGTGCCAGCAGCTTAAGTCCCTGGGGAGGGAATGAGCAGTTCTTC.

This clone was detected only once. The V gene is TRBV29-1, the J gene TRBJ2-1; D is unclear. Germline V gene sequence: CDR1 SQVTM, CDR2 ANQGSEA. The V and J ends lost 8 bases and 8 bases respectively, with 22 bases between them. The CDR3 contains 14 residues. The CDR3 nucleotides are TGCAGCTTCAACCGGGTTCCGAGCCAGGATGAGCAGTTCTTC. Protein sequence: CSFNRVPSQDEQFF.

The rearrangement joins TRBV19 to TRBJ1-1, with 7 positions matching TRBD1. V was clipped by 3 bases and J by 3 bases; unmatched bases: 25. CDR3 length: 21 amino acids. The germline V gene encodes CDR1 LNHDA and CDR2 SQIVND (reference sequence). CDR3 sequence reads: CASSMPTTGILSEPRDTEAFF. The DNA for the CDR3 is TGTGCCAGTAGTATGCCCACGACAGGGATCTTGAGTGAGCCAAGGGACACTGAAGCTTTCTTT.

V gene TRBV9 combines with J gene TRBJ2-2; D may be TRBD1 or TRBD2 (5 bases each). V gave up 0 bases and J gave up 4 bases, with 16 bases separating them. This CDR3 comprises 17 residues. Germline V lookup: CDR1 SGDLS, CDR2 YYNGEE. The CDR3 coding sequence is TGTGCCAGCAGCGTAGCTAGGGACGGGTCGGGCACCGGGGAGCTGTTTTTT. This codes for CASSVARDGSGTGELFF. Based on the CDR3 plus reference TRBV9 and TRBJ2-2, the full variable domain is DSGVTQTPKHLITATGQRVTLRCSPRSGDLSVYWYQQSLDQGLQFLIQYYNGEERAKGNILERFSAQQFPDLHSELNLSSLELGDSALYFCASSVARDGSGTGELFFGEGSRLTVL.

This rearrangement joins TRBV5-6 to TRBJ2-7, with a possible D match to TRBD1 (6 bases). Trimming cost V 0 bases and J 2 bases, with 9 bases left between them. The CDR3 contains 14 residues. Germline V gene lookup returns CDR1 SGHDT and CDR2 YYEEEE. The CDR3 DNA reads as TGTGCCAGCAGCTTGGGGGACACCACCTACGAGCAGTACTTC. Encoded protein: CASSLGDTTYEQYF.

V gene TRBV4-1 combines with J gene TRBJ1-6, with no clear D. The CDR3 runs 15 residues. Germline loops: CDR1 MGHRA, CDR2 YSYEKL. The ends were cut back, 0 bases at V and 9 bases at J, with 12 bases in the middle. The CDR3 loop reads CASSQDRGGGSPLHF. In nucleotides, the CDR3 is TGCGCCAGCAGCCAAGATCGGGGTGGAGGTTCACCCCTCCACTTT.

The CDR3 is CASSSRGGGTDTQYF. DNA for the CDR3: TGTGCCAGCAGTTCCAGGGGCGGTGGCACAGATACGCAGTATTTT. The gene calls are TRBV6-5 and TRBJ2-3; tentative D call: TRBD1 (6 bases). The CDR3 is made up of 15 amino acids. Germline V lookup: CDR1 MNHEY, CDR2 SVGAGI. Trimming removed 4 bases from V and 1 base from J, with 12 bases in between.

CDR3 residues: CASSLSGNLYNSPLHF. The CDR3 nucleotides read TGTGCCAGCAGTTTATCCGGGAATCTCTATAATTCACCCCTCCACTTT. The chain combines TRBV27 with TRBJ1-6; no clear D. The germline gives CDR1 MNHEY, CDR2 SMNVEV (reference sequence). The CDR3 is 16 residues long. V was trimmed by 0 bases and J by 3 bases, leaving 9 bases between them.

J is TRBJ2-5 and V is TRBV18; unclear D gene. V dropped 3 bases and J dropped 5 bases, with 10 bases sitting between them. The CDR3 sequence is 13 residues long. Germline CDR1 reads KGHSH; CDR2 reads LQKENI. This CDR3 is CASSPWEFETQYF. The DNA for the CDR3 is TGTGCCAGCTCACCGTGGGAATTTGAGACCCAGTACTTC.